The rows below give T cell receptor beta chains drawn from one sample of a study of CD8 T cells in Susac syndrome. Each CDR3 protein is one row after TCRdb ran MiXCR on the immunoSEQ multiplex PCR reads. Among approximately 160,000 distinct CDR3 sequences, roughly 95% were seen once, and the ten largest hold around 0.093%. The sample taken for sequencing was CD4+ T cells from PBMCs. These receptors all come from a human donor with multiple sclerosis. Each CDR3 is given with its conserved first and last residue. The order of the fields is J gene, clone size, V gene, D gene, CDR3 DNA, CDR3 protein. D genes are given only for firm matches. Not all rows give a size; the values are once, few, many and, for expanded clones, a class.

>TRBJ1-3|NA|TRBV6-5|NA
TGTGCCAGCAGTTACTCGGCCCGGACAACAGACACCATATATTTT
CASSYSARTTDTIYF
>TRBJ1-5|NA|TRBV6-4|NA
TGTGCCAGCATTGAGCAGCCCCAGCATTTT
CASIEQPQHF
>TRBJ1-3|NA|TRBV6-6|NA
TGTGCCAGCAGCCAGACAGTTTACTCTGGAAACACCATATATTTT
CASSQTVYSGNTIYF
>TRBJ2-7|NA|TRBV6-5|TRBD2
TGTGCCAGCCGGACTAGCGGGAATGCCTACGAGCAGTACTTC
CASRTSGNAYEQYF
>TRBJ2-5|NA|TRBV7-2|TRBD1
TGTGCCAGCAGCCGCGGGCGCATCACAGGGGAAGAGACCCAGTACTTC
CASSRGRITGEETQYF
>TRBJ1-1|NA|TRBV6-2/TRBV6-3|NA
TGTGCCAGCAGCTTCTTAGGTGTCACTGAAGCTTTCTTT
CASSFLGVTEAFF
>TRBJ2-2|NA|TRBV7-9|NA
TGTGCCAGCAGCTCGTCAGTCCCCGGGGAGCTGTTTTTT
CASSSSVPGELFF
>TRBJ2-1|NA|TRBV4-2|TRBD2
TGTGCCAGCAGCCAAGCACAGGCTAGCGGGACCAGGGGGCAGTTCTTC
CASSQAQASGTRGQFF
>TRBJ1-1|NA|TRBV12-3/TRBV12-4|NA
TGTGCCAGTCGACAACAGGAGAACACTGAAGCTTTCTTT
CASRQQENTEAFF
>TRBJ2-7|few|TRBV5-1|NA
TGCGCCAGCAGCGAGAACTACGAGCAGTACTTC
CASSENYEQYF
>TRBJ1-5|NA|TRBV29-1|NA
TGCAGCGTTGCCAGCCACAATCAGCCCCAGCATTTT
CSVASHNQPQHF
>TRBJ2-1|NA|TRBV5-1|NA
TGCGCCAGCACGAGGGCGCGGGACAATGAGCAGTTCTTC
CASTRARDNEQFF
>TRBJ2-7|NA|TRBV5-1|TRBD1
TGCGCCAGCAGCCCCCACGACAGGGGGCGGTACGAGCAGTACTTC
CASSPHDRGRYEQYF
>TRBJ1-1|once|TRBV20-1|TRBD1
TGCAGTGCCGAACGACAGGGGTCAAACACTGAAGCTTTCTTT
CSAERQGSNTEAFF
>TRBJ1-2|NA|TRBV28|NA
TGTGCCAGCAGGCCTCCGTCGGGGGCGGGATTAAACTATGGCTACACCTTC
CASRPPSGAGLNYGYTF
>TRBJ1-1|NA|TRBV28|NA
TGTGCCAGCAGTCCCCGGCCCGGCTTGGCGAACACTGAAGCTTTCTTT
CASSPRPGLANTEAFF
>TRBJ2-2|NA|TRBV3-1|TRBD2
TGTGCCAGCAGCCAGGCCGGGAGGTTCGCCGGGGAGCTGTTTTTT
CASSQAGRFAGELFF
>TRBJ2-1|NA|TRBV29-1|NA
TGCAGCGTTAGTTACAATGAGCAGTTCTTC
CSVSYNEQFF
>TRBJ1-1|NA|TRBV2|NA
TGTGCCAGCAGTGATATGGACACTGAAGCTTTCTTT
CASSDMDTEAFF
>TRBJ2-6|NA|TRBV20-1|NA
TGCAGTGCTAAGCTCCCTCGACACTCTGGGGCCAACGTCCTGACTTTC
CSAKLPRHSGANVLTF
>TRBJ1-5|NA|TRBV12-3/TRBV12-4|NA
TGTGCCAGCAGTTTACATCTTAATCAGCCCCAGCATTTT
CASSLHLNQPQHF
>TRBJ2-5|NA|TRBV7-2|TRBD1
TGTGCCAGCAGACCAGGGGGCTCCCAAGAGACCCAGTACTTC
CASRPGGSQETQYF
>TRBJ2-7|NA|TRBV5-1|TRBD2
TGCGCCAGTACGAGAGATACTAGCGGGGCCTCCTACGAGCAGTACTTC
CASTRDTSGASYEQYF
>TRBJ2-3|NA|TRBV20-1|TRBD1
TGCAGTGCTAGAGTGGGACAGGGAACAGATACGCAGTATTTT
CSARVGQGTDTQYF
>TRBJ2-1|once|TRBV20-1|TRBD1
TGCAGTGTGGGGGGACAGGGGGCAGATGAGCAGTTCTTC
CSVGGQGADEQFF
>TRBJ2-1|NA|TRBV5-6|NA
TGTGCCAGCAGCGTCAACAATGAGCAGTTCTTC
CASSVNNEQFF
>TRBJ2-7|NA|TRBV4-3|NA
TGCGCCAGCAGCCAAGTATTAGGGGAACGCTACGAGCAGTACTTC
CASSQVLGERYEQYF
>TRBJ2-2|NA|TRBV24-1|TRBD1
TGTGCCACCAGTGGGGGGACAGGCTGGAACACCGGGGAGCTGTTTTTT
CATSGGTGWNTGELFF
>TRBJ1-2|NA|TRBV12-3/TRBV12-4|TRBD1
TGTGCCAGCAGTCCCCGACAGGGCGGTCGGACCTTC
CASSPRQGGRTF
>TRBJ2-7|NA|TRBV27|NA
TGTGCCAGCAGTCCCCAATGGCTGTACGAGCAGTACTTC
CASSPQWLYEQYF
>TRBJ1-1|NA|TRBV7-2|TRBD1
TGTGCCAGCAGCCCACAGGGGTTTGAAGCTTTCTTT
CASSPQGFEAFF
>TRBJ2-5|NA|TRBV29-1|NA
TGCAGCGTTGAGGGGAGCACACCCGCGTACCAAGAGACCCAGTACTTC
CSVEGSTPAYQETQYF
>TRBJ2-5|once|TRBV20-1|NA
TGCAGTGCTAGAGATATGAAAGGAAAAGAGACCCAGTACTTC
CSARDMKGKETQYF
>TRBJ1-2|NA|TRBV30|NA
TGTGCCTGGACAGAAAAATATAAAACCTATGGCTACACCTTC
CAWTEKYKTYGYTF
>TRBJ2-2|NA|TRBV20-1|TRBD2
TGCAGTGCTACCCTGGGTGGGGCCGGGACTAGCGGGGGCGGGGAGCTGTTTTTT
CSATLGGAGTSGGGELFF
>TRBJ2-5|NA|TRBV3-1|NA
TGTGCCAGCAGCCAGGGTCAAGAGACCCAGTACTTC
CASSQGQETQYF